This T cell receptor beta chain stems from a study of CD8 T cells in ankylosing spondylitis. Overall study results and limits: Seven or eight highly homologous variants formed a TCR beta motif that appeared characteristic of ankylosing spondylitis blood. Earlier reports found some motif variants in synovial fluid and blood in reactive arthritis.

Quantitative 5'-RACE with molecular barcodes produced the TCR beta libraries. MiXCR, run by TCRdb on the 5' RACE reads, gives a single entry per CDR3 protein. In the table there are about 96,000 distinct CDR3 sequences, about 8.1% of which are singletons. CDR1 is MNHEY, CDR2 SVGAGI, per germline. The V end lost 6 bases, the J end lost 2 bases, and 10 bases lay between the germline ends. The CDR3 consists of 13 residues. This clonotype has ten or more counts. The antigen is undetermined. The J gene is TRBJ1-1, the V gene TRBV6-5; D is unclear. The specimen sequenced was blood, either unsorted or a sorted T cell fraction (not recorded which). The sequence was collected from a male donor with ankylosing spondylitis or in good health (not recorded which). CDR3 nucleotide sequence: TGTGCCAGCAGACCCGTCCGAAACACTGAAGCTTTCTTT. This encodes CASRPVRNTEAFF.